These 27 T cell receptor beta chains were all obtained from the same sample, sequenced in a study of Tregs in tolerant kidney transplant recipients. Sequencing used immunoSEQ multiplex PCR; TCRdb keeps in-frame clones, though not all of them. The data show tens of thousands of clones, 91% seen once. The nonmyeloablative bone marrow transplants came from related graft donors, with transient mixed chimerism. Specimen: CD4+ T cells from blood (PBMCs), collected 24 months after the transplant. Receptors were obtained from a human patient who received a combined kidney and bone marrow transplant. Some T cells may trace back to the graft donor.

V and J are TRBV19 and TRBJ2-1, with a weak D call TRBD1 (6 bases). V lost 4 bases and J lost 9, with 13 bases in between. Germline CDR1 and CDR2: LNHDA and SQIVND (reference sequence). This CDR3 comprises 13 residues. The CDR3 here is CASSTTLQGEQFF. In nucleotides, the CDR3 is TGTGCCAGTAGTACCACTTTACAGGGTGAGCAGTTCTTC.

This chain connects TRBV4-3 to TRBJ2-2, with a tentative D call TRBD2 (6 bases). The CDR3 is 15 amino acids. V was trimmed by 1 base and J by 6 bases, leaving 12 bases between them. The germline CDR1 and CDR2 sequences are LGHNA and YSLEER. The CDR3 protein is CASSQATSLPGELFF. The CDR3 nucleotides read TGCGCCAGCAGCCAAGCAACTAGCTTACCCGGGGAGCTGTTTTTT.

The CDR3 sequence: CASTSGGETQYF. The CDR3 DNA follows: TGTGCCAGCACCTCGGGGGGAGAGACCCAGTACTTC. The chain joins TRBV6-5 to TRBJ2-5, with TRBD2 identical over 7 bases. CDR1 MNHEY and CDR2 SVGAGI come from the germline V gene. V lost 7 bases, J lost 4 bases, and 3 bases stayed unmatched. This CDR3 is built from 12 residues.

The V and J genes are TRBV5-5 and TRBJ2-7; TRBD1 might be the D (5 bases). V was pared by 2 bases and J by 3 bases, with 9 bases between. The CDR3 is made up of 13 amino acids. The germline V gene encodes CDR1 SGHKS and CDR2 YYEKEE (reference sequence). CDR3 sequence reads: CASSFQGFYEQYF. Here the CDR3 DNA reads TGTGCCAGCAGCTTCCAGGGTTTCTACGAGCAGTACTTC.

This chain links TRBV25-1 with TRBJ2-7, with 9 positions matching TRBD1. Germline assignment: CDR1 MGHDK and CDR2 SYGVNS. V lost 2 bases and J lost 0; bases outside the gene matches: 5. The CDR3 sequence is 16 residues long. The CDR3 coding sequence is TGTGCCAGCAGTGAAGGGACAGGGAGGGGCTCCTACGAGCAGTACTTC. Its translation is CASSEGTGRGSYEQYF.

This chain links TRBV7-9 with TRBJ1-2; 8 bases map to TRBD1. Per the germline V gene, CDR1 is SEHNR and CDR2 is FQNEAQ (reference sequence). The V and J ends lost 7 bases and 5 bases, in that order; junction bases with no gene match: 12. This CDR3 region has 15 residues. This CDR3 is CASNLQKTGAYGYTF. CDR3 bases: TGTGCCAGCAACCTACAAAAGACAGGGGCATATGGCTACACCTTC.

V usage is TRBV7-9 and J usage is TRBJ1-2; unclear D gene. V gave up 2 bases and J gave up 7 bases, with 17 bases separating them. Germline-derived CDR1 and CDR2 are SEHNR and FQNEAQ (reference sequence). CDR3 length equals 15 residues. The CDR3 protein is CASSLRRDGVSGYTF. The CDR3 DNA follows: TGTGCCAGCAGCTTACGGAGGGATGGTGTTAGTGGCTACACCTTC.

This clone was seen only once. This chain connects TRBV19 to TRBJ2-2; TRBD1 aligns across 7 bases. Germline V gives CDR1 LNHDA, CDR2 SQIVND (reference sequence). The CDR3 is 14 residues long. The V segment lost 4 bases and the J segment 5 bases; nucleotides outside the gene matches: 4. The CDR3 here is CASSTTGQTGELFF. CDR3 nucleotides: TGTGCCAGTAGTACGACAGGGCAAACCGGGGAGCTGTTTTTT.

The rearrangement links TRBV7-9 to TRBJ2-3, with D maybe TRBD2 (6 bases). This CDR3 has 15 residues. The germline CDR1 and CDR2 sequences are SEHNR and FQNEAQ (reference sequence). Trimming removed 3 bases from V and 6 bases from J, with 16 bases in between. CDR3 DNA sequence: TGTGCCAGCAGCTTTTATAGAATCCGGGAGGATACGCAGTATTTT. Protein sequence: CASSFYRIREDTQYF. Variable domain in full (rest from reference TRBV7-9 and TRBJ2-3): DTGVSQNPRHKITKRGQNVTFRCDPISEHNRLYWYRQTLGQGPEFLTYFQNEAQLEKSRLLSDRFSAERPKGSFSTLEIQRTEQGDSAMYLCASSFYRIREDTQYFGPGTRLTVL.

V gene TRBV7-3 combines with J gene TRBJ2-7, with D maybe TRBD2 (6 bases). CDR1 and CDR2 from the germline V gene are SGHTA and FQGTGA. V lost 0 bases to trimming and J lost 4 bases, with 13 bases between them. This CDR3 has 15 residues. This CDR3 is CASSLTGSTVYEQYF. CDR3 in DNA: TGTGCCAGCAGCTTAACCGGGAGTACCGTATACGAGCAGTACTTC.

V gene TRBV19 combines with J gene TRBJ1-5, with D hard to call. The CDR3 covers 13 residues. V dropped 3 bases and J dropped 4 bases, with 7 bases sitting between them. The germline V gene has CDR1 LNHDA and CDR2 SQIVND (reference sequence). Here the CDR3 reads CASSIWPNQPQHF. CDR3 in DNA: TGTGCCAGTAGTATTTGGCCGAATCAGCCCCAGCATTTT.

The chain links TRBV6-6 to TRBJ2-5, with TRBD2 matching over 11 bases. The J call may not be correct, given that the DNA end is closer to TRBJ2-7. The CDR3 covers 15 residues. The germline V gene encodes CDR1 MNHNY and CDR2 SVGAGI (reference sequence). CDR3 sequence (DNA): TGTGCCAGCAGTTCCAATCTAGCGGGGGGTAACGAGCAGTACTTC. Protein: CASSSNLAGGNEQYF.

This chain joins TRBV6-5 and TRBJ1-6; D gene ambiguous. This CDR3 spans 16 amino acids. Germline loops: CDR1 MNHEY, CDR2 SVGAGI. Trimming removed 0 bases from V and 9 bases from J, with 15 bases in between. As DNA, the CDR3 is TGTGCCAGCAGTTACTCGAGAGCAGCTGGGAGTTCACCCCTCCACTTT. It translates to CASSYSRAAGSSPLHF.

This rearrangement joins TRBV4-2 to TRBJ1-6; 7 positions agree with TRBD1. CDR1 and CDR2 (germline): LGHNA, YNFKEQ. V dropped 3 bases and J dropped 4; count of bases not matched to a gene: 6. CDR3 length: 16 amino acids. In DNA form, the CDR3 reads TGTGCCAGCAGCCAGACGGAGGGGGCTTATAATTCACCCCTCCACTTT. Translating it yields CASSQTEGAYNSPLHF.

The genes are TRBV14 and TRBJ1-2; 8 nucleotides align to TRBD1. The length of the CDR3 is 13 residues. Germline V gene sequence: CDR1 SGHDN, CDR2 FVKESK. V shed 4 bases and J 4 bases; nucleotides not matched to a gene: 2. The DNA of the CDR3 is TGTGCCAGCAGCCGACAGGGGAGCTATGGCTACACCTTC. Translation gives CASSRQGSYGYTF.

The chain links TRBV6-5 to TRBJ2-3; TRBD2 aligns across 8 bases. Per the germline V gene, CDR1 is MNHEY and CDR2 is SVGAGI. This CDR3 region has 14 residues. With 6 bases clipped from V and 2 bases from J, the junction kept 4 bases outside the gene matches. For the CDR3, the DNA is TGTGCCAGCAGGAAGCGGGGGACCACAGATACGCAGTATTTT. Its protein is CASRKRGTTDTQYF.

The chain links TRBV7-9 to TRBJ2-7; 7 nucleotides match TRBD2. This CDR3 has 15 amino acids. CDR1 SEHNR and CDR2 FQNEAQ come from the germline V gene (reference sequence). V gave up 3 bases and J gave up 0 bases; unmatched junction bases: 5. CDR3 amino acids: CASSFSAGLSYEQYF. The CDR3 DNA reads as TGTGCCAGCAGCTTTTCAGCGGGACTCTCCTACGAGCAGTACTTC.

The chain recombines TRBV7-2 with TRBJ2-7; 10 nucleotides line up with TRBD2. This CDR3 has 16 amino acids. In germline, CDR1 is SGHTA, CDR2 FQGNSA. Germline trimming cut 6 bases from V and 2 bases from J; bases unmatched to any gene: 10. CDR3 protein: CASRRAGGPTPYEQYF. CDR3 coding DNA: TGTGCCAGCAGAAGAGCGGGGGGGCCTACCCCCTACGAGCAGTACTTC.

This chain uses TRBV19 with TRBJ2-4, with TRBD1 identical over 8 bases. From germline, CDR1 is LNHDA and CDR2 SQIVND (reference sequence). The CDR3 is 14 amino acids. J gave up 6 bases and V 2 bases, and 3 bases lay outside the gene matches. CDR3 loop: CASSINDRGNIQYF. CDR3 sequence (DNA): TGTGCCAGTAGTATAAATGACAGGGGAAACATTCAGTACTTC.

The chain combines TRBV2 with TRBJ2-2; D might be TRBD1 (6 bases). CDR3 length: 15 residues. V gave up 3 bases and J gave up 3 bases, with 11 bases separating them. Germline assignment: CDR1 SNHLY and CDR2 FYNNEI. The CDR3 nucleotides are TGTGCCAGCAGTGATCTCCCAGGGGACACCGGGGAGCTGTTTTTT. Protein product: CASSDLPGDTGELFF.

This clone has a handful of counts. The chain combines TRBV27 with TRBJ2-3; D not resolved. This CDR3 has 12 residues. V lost 5 bases to trimming and J lost 0 bases, with 3 bases between them. CDR1 is MNHEY and CDR2 is SMNVEV in the germline V gene (reference sequence). The CDR3 coding sequence is TGTGCCAGCAGTCCGAGCACAGATACGCAGTATTTT. Translated, it gives CASSPSTDTQYF.

The rearrangement uses TRBV5-1 and TRBJ2-1; 11 bases are shared with TRBD2. The ends lost 1 base at V and 6 bases at J; junction bases unmatched: 6. Germline CDR1 and CDR2: SGHRS and YFSETQ. The CDR3 contains 16 residues. The CDR3 here is CASSLIELAGVNEQFF. CDR3 DNA: TGCGCCAGCAGCTTGATAGAACTAGCGGGGGTCAATGAGCAGTTCTTC.

The chain couples TRBV28 to TRBJ1-2; TRBD1 is a possible D gene (6 bases). The CDR3 spans 13 residues. Looked up from germline, CDR1 is MDHEN and CDR2 is SYDVKM. Trimming pared 6 bases from V and 5 bases from J, leaving 13 bases between. CDR3 region: CASRRDKEYGYTF. The CDR3 DNA follows: TGTGCCAGCAGAAGGGACAAGGAGTATGGCTACACCTTC.

The rearrangement uses TRBV19 and TRBJ2-1, with 8 positions matching TRBD2. Germline trimming cut 1 base from V and 6 bases from J; bases unmatched to any gene: 5. This CDR3 has 15 residues. CDR1 is LNHDA and CDR2 is SQIVND in the germline V gene (reference sequence). The CDR3 region is CASSIAGGISNEQFF. The CDR3 DNA is TGTGCCAGTAGTATAGCGGGAGGGATTTCCAATGAGCAGTTCTTC.

V is TRBV19 and J is TRBJ2-1; 7 bases line up with TRBD2. J gave up 1 base and V 2 bases, and 8 bases lay outside the gene matches. The CDR3 runs 17 residues. CDR1 is LNHDA and CDR2 is SQIVND in the germline V gene (reference sequence). CDR3 coding DNA: TGTGCCAGTAGTATATTCACGGGGGGAGAATCCTACAATGAGCAGTTCTTC. Amino acid sequence: CASSIFTGGESYNEQFF.

J is TRBJ1-1 and V is TRBV5-4; the D is unclear. The germline V and J ends were trimmed by 0 bases and 4 bases, with 10 bases remaining between them. Germline values: CDR1 SGHNT, CDR2 YYREEE (reference sequence). This CDR3 comprises 14 residues. In DNA form, the CDR3 reads TGTGCCAGCAGCTTGGGGGCAGGTGGCACTGAAGCTTTCTTT. It specifies CASSLGAGGTEAFF.

The chain is built from TRBV27 and TRBJ2-1; 9 nucleotides agree with TRBD2. V trimming: 2 bases; J trimming: 8 bases; junction bases outside the gene matches: 7. The CDR3 has 15 residues. Germline CDR1 is MNHEY and CDR2 is SMNVEV (reference sequence). In DNA, the CDR3 is TGTGCCAGCAGTTTAGGGAGCGGGAGGCTCTATGAGCAGTTCTTC. As protein: CASSLGSGRLYEQFF.